This T cell receptor (beta chain) stems from a study of T cell clusters in autoimmune cytopenias. Study-level results: TRB repertoire shifts in secondary cytopenia and chronic lymphocytic leukemia mostly reflected lymphoma, not autoimmunity. No experiment has yet validated the function of the T cell clusters defined in silico. A dominant lymphoma-associated repertoire apparently masked the cluster-lack signature in secondary cytopenia versus chronic lymphocytic leukemia.

The length of the CDR3 is 13 residues. Germline CDR1 reads ENHRY; CDR2 reads SYGVKD. Regarding this clonotype: Its antigen is unknown.

Multiplex touch-down PCR amplified TRB using TRB-A and TRB-B pools in one tube. TCRdb reprocessed the multiplex PCR reads, keeping one entry per CDR3 protein, no DNA. The sample table includes 7,000 to 8,500 distinct CDR3 sequences. Approximately 36,000 genome equivalents of blood DNA were amplified for TRB. The clonotype was recovered from a human donor with an autoimmune cytopenia or autoimmune hepatitis (not recorded which). The chain has TRBV10-3 and TRBJ2-7; TCRdb's assignment of TRBD1 cannot be checked, as there is no DNA. Sequenced input: peripheral blood. CDR3 loop: CAISDTGEYEQYF.